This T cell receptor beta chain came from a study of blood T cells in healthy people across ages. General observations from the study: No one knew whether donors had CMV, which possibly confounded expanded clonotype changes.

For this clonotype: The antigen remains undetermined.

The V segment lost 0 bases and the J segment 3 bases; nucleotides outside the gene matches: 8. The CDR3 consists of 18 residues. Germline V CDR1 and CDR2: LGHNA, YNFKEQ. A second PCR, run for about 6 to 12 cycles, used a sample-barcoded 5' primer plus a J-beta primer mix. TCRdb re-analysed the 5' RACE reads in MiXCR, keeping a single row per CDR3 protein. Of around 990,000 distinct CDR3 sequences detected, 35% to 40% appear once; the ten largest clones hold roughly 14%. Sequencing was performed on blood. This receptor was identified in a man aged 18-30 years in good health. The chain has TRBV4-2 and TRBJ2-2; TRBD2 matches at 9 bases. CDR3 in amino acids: CASSQDRASGEYTGELFF. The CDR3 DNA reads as TGTGCCAGCAGCCAAGATCGGGCTAGCGGGGAGTACACCGGGGAGCTGTTTTTT.